These 6 T cell receptor beta chains came from one sample sequenced in a study of response to subunit inactivated influenza vaccine. TCRdb passed the RT-PCR reads through MiXCR, listing each CDR3 protein once. The sample carries under 550,000 distinct CDR3 sequences, approximately 7.6% recorded once. This sample comprised PBMCs from blood, obtained approximately 25 months after vaccination. The receptors were sampled from a man between 50 and 75 years old who received an inactivated influenza vaccine.

The rearrangement joins TRBV14 to TRBJ1-6, with D possibly being TRBD1 (5 bases). The V gene lost 0 bases and the J gene lost 8 bases, with 11 bases spanning the gap. CDR1 is SGHDN and CDR2 is FVKESK in the germline V gene. This CDR3 region has 15 residues. In nucleotides, the CDR3 is TGTGCCAGCAGCCAAGATCCAGGGTCCCATTCACCCCTCCACTTT. This encodes CASSQDPGSHSPLHF. Full variable domain (rest looked up from reference TRBV14 and TRBJ1-6): EAGVTQFPSHSVIEKGQTVTLRCDPISGHDNLYWYRRVMGKEIKFLLHFVKESKQDESGMPNNRFLAERTGGTYSTLKVQPAELEDSGVYFCASSQDPGSHSPLHFGNGTRLTVT.

This sequence joins TRBV28 and TRBJ1-5; 7 nucleotides line up with TRBD1. The J segment lost 4 bases and the V segment lost 6 bases, leaving 6 bases of the junction unmatched. The CDR3 contains 14 residues. CDR1 is MDHEN, CDR2 SYDVKM, per germline. This chain's CDR3 is CASSRQGENQPQHF. In DNA, the CDR3 is TGTGCCAGCAGCCGACAGGGAGAGAATCAGCCCCAGCATTTT.

The rearrangement uses TRBV6-1 and TRBJ2-1; 16 nucleotides line up with TRBD2. The CDR3 has 16 amino acids. J gave up 6 bases and V 6 bases, and 5 bases lay outside the gene matches. CDR1 is MNHNS and CDR2 is SASEGT in the germline V gene. CDR3 in DNA: TGTGCCAGCAGAGGGACTAGCGGGAGGGGGACCAATGAGCAGTTCTTC. Protein product: CASRGTSGRGTNEQFF.

The V and J genes are TRBV4-2 and TRBJ2-2; 11 nucleotides line up with TRBD2. Germline assignment: CDR1 LGHNA and CDR2 YNFKEQ. Unmatched junction bases numbered 7, after V lost 2 bases and J lost 5 bases. CDR3 length equals 17 residues. CDR3 in DNA: TGTGCCAGCAGCCAAAAAGTACTAGCGGGAGAAACCGGGGAGCTGTTTTTT. Encoded protein: CASSQKVLAGETGELFF.

The V gene is TRBV7-2, the J gene TRBJ2-7; no definite D call. The V gene's germline CDR1 is SGHTA and CDR2 FQGNSA. The CDR3 loop spans 16 amino acids. Deletions cut 2 bases from V and 2 bases from J, with 16 bases between. CDR3 in DNA: TGTGCCAGCAGCTTAATGGGTGTAAGACCCCCCTACGAGCAGTACTTC. Protein sequence: CASSLMGVRPPYEQYF.

This clonotype was seen at least ten times. The gene calls are TRBV28 and TRBJ2-1; 11 bases line up with TRBD2. Trimming cost V 3 bases and J 5 bases; bases outside gene matches: 9. The CDR3 has 17 amino acids. Per germline, CDR1 MDHEN and CDR2 SYDVKM. Here the CDR3 DNA reads TGTGCCAGCAGTTTTCGATCACGACTAGCGGGACACAATGAGCAGTTCTTC. It encodes CASSFRSRLAGHNEQFF. Full variable domain (outside the CDR3, taken from reference TRBV28 and TRBJ2-1): DVKVTQSSRYLVKRTGEKVFLECVQDMDHENMFWYRQDPGLGLRLIYFSYDVKMKEKGDIPEGYSVSREKKERFSLILESASTNQTSMYLCASSFRSRLAGHNEQFFGPGTRLTVL.